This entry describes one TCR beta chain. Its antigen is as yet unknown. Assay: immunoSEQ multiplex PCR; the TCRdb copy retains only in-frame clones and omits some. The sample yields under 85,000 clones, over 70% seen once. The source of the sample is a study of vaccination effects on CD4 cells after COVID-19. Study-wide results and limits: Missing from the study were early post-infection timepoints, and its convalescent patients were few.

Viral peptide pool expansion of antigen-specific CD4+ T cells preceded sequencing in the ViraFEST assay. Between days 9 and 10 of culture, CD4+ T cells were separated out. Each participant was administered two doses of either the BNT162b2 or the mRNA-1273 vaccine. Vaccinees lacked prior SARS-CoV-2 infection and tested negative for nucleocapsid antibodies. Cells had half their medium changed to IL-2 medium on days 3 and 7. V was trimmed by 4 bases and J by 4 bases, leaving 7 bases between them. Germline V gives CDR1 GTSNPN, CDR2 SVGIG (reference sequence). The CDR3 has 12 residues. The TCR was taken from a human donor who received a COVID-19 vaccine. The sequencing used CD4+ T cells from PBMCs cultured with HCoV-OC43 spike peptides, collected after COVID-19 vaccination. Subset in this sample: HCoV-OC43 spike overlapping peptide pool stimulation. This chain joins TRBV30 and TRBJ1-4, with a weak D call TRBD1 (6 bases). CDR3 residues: CAWTRGNEKLFF. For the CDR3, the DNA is TGTGCCTGGACCAGGGGTAATGAAAAACTGTTTTTT.